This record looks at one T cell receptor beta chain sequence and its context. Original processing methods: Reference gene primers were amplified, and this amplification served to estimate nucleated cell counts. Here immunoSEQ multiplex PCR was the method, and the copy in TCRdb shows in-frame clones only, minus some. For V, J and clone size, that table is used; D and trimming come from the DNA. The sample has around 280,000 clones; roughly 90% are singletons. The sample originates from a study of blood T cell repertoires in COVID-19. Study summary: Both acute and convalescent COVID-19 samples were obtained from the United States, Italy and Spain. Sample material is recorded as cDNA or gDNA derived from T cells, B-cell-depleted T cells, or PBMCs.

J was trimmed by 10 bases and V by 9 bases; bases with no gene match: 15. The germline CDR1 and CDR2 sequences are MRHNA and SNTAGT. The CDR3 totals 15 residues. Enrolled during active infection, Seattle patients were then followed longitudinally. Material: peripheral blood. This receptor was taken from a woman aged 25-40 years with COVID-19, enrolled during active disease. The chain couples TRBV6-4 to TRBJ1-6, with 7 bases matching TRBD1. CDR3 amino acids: CARDVTGELNSPLHF. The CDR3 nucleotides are TGTGCCAGAGACGTCACAGGGGAGTTGAACTCACCCCTCCACTTT.